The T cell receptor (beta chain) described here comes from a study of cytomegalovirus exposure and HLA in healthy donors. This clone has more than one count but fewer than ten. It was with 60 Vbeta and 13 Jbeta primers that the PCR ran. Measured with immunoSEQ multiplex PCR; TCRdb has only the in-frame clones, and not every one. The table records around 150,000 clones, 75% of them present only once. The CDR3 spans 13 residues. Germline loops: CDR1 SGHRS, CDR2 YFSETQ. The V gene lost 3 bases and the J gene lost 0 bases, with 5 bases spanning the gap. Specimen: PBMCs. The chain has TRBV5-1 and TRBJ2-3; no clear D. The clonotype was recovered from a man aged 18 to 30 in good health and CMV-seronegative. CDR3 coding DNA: TGCGCCAGCAGCTCTACTAGCACAGATACGCAGTATTTT. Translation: CASSSTSTDTQYF. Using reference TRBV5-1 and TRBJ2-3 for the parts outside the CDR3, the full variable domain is KAGVTQTPRYLIKTRGQQVTLSCSPISGHRSVSWYQQTPGQGLQFLFEYFSETQRNKGNFPGRFSGRQFSNSRSEMNVSTLELGDSALYLCASSSTSTDTQYFGPGTRLTVL.